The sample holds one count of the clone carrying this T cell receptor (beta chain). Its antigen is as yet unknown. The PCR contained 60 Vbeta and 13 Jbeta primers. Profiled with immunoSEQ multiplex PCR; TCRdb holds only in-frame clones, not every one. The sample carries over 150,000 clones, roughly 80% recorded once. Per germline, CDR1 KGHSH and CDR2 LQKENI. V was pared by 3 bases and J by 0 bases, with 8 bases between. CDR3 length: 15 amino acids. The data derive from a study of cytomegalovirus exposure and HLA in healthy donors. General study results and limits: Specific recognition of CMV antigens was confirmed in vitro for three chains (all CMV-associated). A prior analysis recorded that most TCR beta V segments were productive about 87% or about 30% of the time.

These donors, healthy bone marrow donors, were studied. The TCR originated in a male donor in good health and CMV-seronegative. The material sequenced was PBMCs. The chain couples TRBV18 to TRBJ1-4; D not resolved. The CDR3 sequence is CASSPRVSTNEKLFF. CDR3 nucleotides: TGTGCCAGCTCACCGAGGGTGTCAACTAATGAAAAACTGTTTTTT.